Listed below are T cell receptor beta chains from one sample, sequenced in a study of identical twins. TCRdb re-called the 5' RACE reads with MiXCR, one entry per CDR3 protein. The sample holds roughly 750,000 distinct CDR3 sequences, 21% seen once. This sample was also put to use in a study of T cells expressing NK-cell markers.

Sequencing was performed on PBMCs. These receptors all come from a woman aged 18-35 years in good health. Both conserved end residues are part of each CDR3. D genes are given only for firm matches. Rows may omit the clone size; those that give it use once, few, many or a size class.

abundance,j_gene,v_gene,d_gene,CDR3nt,CDR3aa
NA,TRBJ2-7,TRBV29-1,TRBD2,TGCAGCGGCGCTACCGGGACTAGTCTTCACGAGCAGTACTTC,CSGATGTSLHEQYF
NA,TRBJ2-1,TRBV7-3,TRBD2,TGTGCCAGCAGCTTAATCAGGAAGGGACTAGCGGGGGACACTAGCTCCTACAATGAGCAGTTCTTC,CASSLIRKGLAGDTSSYNEQFF
few,TRBJ2-1,TRBV20-1,TRBD2,TGCAGTGCTTCCCGATCGGGACTAGCGGATAATGAGCAGTTCTTC,CSASRSGLADNEQFF
few,TRBJ2-3,TRBV29-1,NA,TGCAGCGCCACTAGCCCTCAGAGTCCAGATACGCAGTATTTT,CSATSPQSPDTQYF
few,TRBJ2-3,TRBV7-3,NA,TGTGCCAGCAGCTTAGACGGCAGAGTCAGGGATACGCAGTATTTT,CASSLDGRVRDTQYF
NA,TRBJ2-7,TRBV6-2/TRBV6-3,TRBD2,TGTGCCACCCAGACTAGCGGAACCTACGAGCAGTACTTC,CATQTSGTYEQYF
many,TRBJ2-1,TRBV4-3,TRBD2,TGCGCCAGCAGCCAAGGGACTAGCGGACGTCGGCGCAATGAGCAGTTCTTC,CASSQGTSGRRRNEQFF
few,TRBJ2-1,TRBV20-1,TRBD1,TGCAGTGCTAGCCCAATCATAAGGGGGCACTACTACAATGAGCAGTTCTTC,CSASPIIRGHYYNEQFF
few,TRBJ2-3,TRBV5-1,TRBD2,TGCGCCAGCAGCTTTAGCGGGTCAGGAGATACGCAGTATTTT,CASSFSGSGDTQYF
few,TRBJ2-2,TRBV12-3/TRBV12-4,TRBD1,TGTGCCAGCAGCCGCCGGACAGGCACCGGGGAGCTGTTTTTT,CASSRRTGTGELFF
many,TRBJ2-7,TRBV21-1,NA,TGTGCCAGCAGCAAAGGTTCGGCAGGGAGCTCCTACGAGCAGTACTTC,CASSKGSAGSSYEQYF
few,TRBJ2-5,TRBV12-3/TRBV12-4,TRBD1,TGTGCCAGCAGGGCCCAGACAGGGCTGGGGGAGACCCAGTACTTC,CASRAQTGLGETQYF
few,TRBJ2-5,TRBV15,NA,TGTGCCACCAGCAGAGTACGCACAGCAACGACCCAGTACTTC,CATSRVRTATTQYF
NA,TRBJ2-3,TRBV20-1,NA,TGCAGTGCCAAAGCGGACAGTCGTGCAGATACGCAGTATTTT,CSAKADSRADTQYF
few,TRBJ2-1,TRBV4-1,NA,TGCGCCAGCAGCCAAGTTGGGATGGAGAGGCAGTTCTTC,CASSQVGMERQFF
NA,TRBJ2-6,TRBV20-1,NA,TGCAGTGCTAGAGCGACCCATGGGGCCAACGTCCTGACTTTC,CSARATHGANVLTF
NA,TRBJ2-7,TRBV6-1,TRBD1,TGTGCCAGCAGTGAAGCAGGGGGCGGCTTAACGGTCGACGAGCAGTACTTC,CASSEAGGGLTVDEQYF
many,TRBJ2-7,TRBV5-1,NA,TGCGCCAGCAGTGTGACAGCGGGCCGGTCATACGAGCAGTACTTC,CASSVTAGRSYEQYF
NA,TRBJ2-7,TRBV2,NA,TGTGCCAGCAAAGGCCCAGGGACTGGCGAGCAGTACTTC,CASKGPGTGEQYF
few,TRBJ2-4,TRBV12-3/TRBV12-4,TRBD1,TGTGCCAGCAGCCCGACAGGGTCTGGAAACATTCAGTACTTC,CASSPTGSGNIQYF
NA,TRBJ2-6,TRBV7-6,TRBD1,TGTGCCAGCAGTCCCGGGACAGTCCTCTCTGGGGCCAACGTCCTGACTTTC,CASSPGTVLSGANVLTF
few,TRBJ2-2,TRBV4-1,NA,TGCGCCAGCAGCCAAGAAGTCGGCGCGGCCGGGGAGCTGTTTTTT,CASSQEVGAAGELFF
few,TRBJ2-7,TRBV20-1,NA,TGCAGTGCCAGGAACAGGGCCGGGTCCTACGAGCAGTACTTC,CSARNRAGSYEQYF
NA,TRBJ1-5,TRBV7-9,NA,TGTGCCAGCAGCTTAACTGAAGATCAGCCCCAGCATTTT,CASSLTEDQPQHF
NA,TRBJ2-6,TRBV15,NA,TGTGCCACCAGCAGAGATTTGAGCTCTGGGGCCAACGTCCTGACTTTC,CATSRDLSSGANVLTF
many,TRBJ1-5,TRBV12-3/TRBV12-4,TRBD1,TGTGCCAGCAGCACACAGGGGGGCAATCAGCCCCAGCATTTT,CASSTQGGNQPQHF
many,TRBJ2-1,TRBV10-3,NA,TGTGCCATCAGTGTGGCGGTTTCACATGAGCAGTTCTTC,CAISVAVSHEQFF
few,TRBJ2-1,TRBV4-3,TRBD2,TGCGCCAGCAGCCCGTTAACGGGACTAGCGGGAGTCTATGAGCAGTTCTTC,CASSPLTGLAGVYEQFF
few,TRBJ2-1,TRBV12-3/TRBV12-4,TRBD2,TGTGCCAGCAGTTTAACTAGCGCATATAATGAGCAGTTCTTC,CASSLTSAYNEQFF